Listed below are T cell receptor beta chains from one sample, sequenced in a study of blood T cell repertoires in COVID-19. Profiling relied on immunoSEQ multiplex PCR, and the TCRdb table lists in-frame clones only, not all of them. Counted here are about 380,000 clones, around 85% occurring once; the ten biggest clones make up about 3.6%. Sequenced input: peripheral blood. Receptors were obtained from a woman aged 18 to 35 with acute or convalescent COVID-19. CDR3s include the opening cysteine and the closing phenylalanine or tryptophan. The D gene is left open where the match is weak. Part of the rows lack a size; the others show once, few, many or a class for expanded clones.

clone_size cdr3_length j_call d_call v_call cdr3_aa cdr3_nt
. 14 TRBJ1-2 TRBD1 TRBV5-6 CASSPGQGLLGYTF TGTGCCAGCAGCCCGGGACAGGGACTATTGGGCTACACCTTC
. 10 TRBJ1-1 . TRBV24-1 CATLNTEAFF TGTGCCACGCTAAACACTGAAGCTTTCTTT
once 14 TRBJ2-7 . TRBV11-2 CASSLGWRIGEQYF TGTGCCAGCAGCCTAGGATGGAGGATCGGCGAGCAGTACTTC
few 14 TRBJ1-4 . TRBV5-1 CASSLGGTNEKLFF TGCGCCAGCAGCTTAGGGGGAACTAATGAAAAACTGTTTTTT
. 14 TRBJ2-7 . TRBV7-9 CASSLGQGIYEQYF TGTGCCAGCAGCTTAGGGCAGGGGATTTACGAGCAGTACTTC
few 14 TRBJ2-1 TRBD2 TRBV24-1 CATEAGKRGNEQFF TGTGCCACCGAAGCGGGAAAAAGGGGCAATGAGCAGTTCTTC
. 16 TRBJ2-1 . TRBV27 CASSLNSFSSYNEQFF TGTGCCAGCAGTTTAAACAGTTTCAGCTCCTACAATGAGCAGTTCTTC
. 14 TRBJ1-2 . TRBV6-6 CASSYLPENYGYTF TGTGCCAGCAGTTACCTGCCGGAGAACTATGGCTACACCTTC
few 15 TRBJ1-2 TRBD1 TRBV5-1 CASSSSGTGTDGYTF TGCGCCAGCAGCTCGTCCGGGACAGGGACCGATGGCTACACCTTC
. 12 TRBJ2-7 . TRBV6-5 CASSSPLDEQYF TGTGCCAGCAGTTCCCCTTTAGACGAGCAGTACTTC
. 15 TRBJ1-1 . TRBV6-5 CASSYSRGRQAEAFF TGTGCCAGCAGTTACTCGCGCGGACGACAGGCTGAAGCTTTCTTT
. 16 TRBJ1-5 TRBD1 TRBV4-1 CASSQEGQGGTQPQHF TGCGCCAGCAGCCAAGAGGGACAGGGGGGGACTCAGCCCCAGCATTTT
few 16 TRBJ2-7 TRBD1 TRBV11-1 CASSSVGQGLTYEQYF TGTGCCAGCAGCTCCGTCGGACAGGGGCTGACCTACGAGCAGTACTTC
. 16 TRBJ1-6 TRBD1 TRBV30 CAWTAPRGLNNSPLHF TGTGCCTGGACGGCTCCCAGGGGGCTTAATAATTCACCCCTCCACTTT
. 14 TRBJ1-2 TRBD1 TRBV6-5 CASTRQGRLTGYTF TGTGCCAGCACAAGACAGGGTCGGCTTACCGGCTACACCTTC
. 17 TRBJ1-5 TRBD1 TRBV7-8 CASSTGSGTDSNQPQHF TGTGCCAGCAGCACTGGCTCCGGGACAGATAGCAATCAGCCCCAGCATTTT
. 14 TRBJ1-6 . TRBV7-9 CASSLGAYNSPLHF TGTGCCAGCAGCTTAGGGGCTTATAATTCACCCCTCCACTTT
once 13 TRBJ1-2 . TRBV5-1 CASSSGQNYGYTF TGCGCCAGCAGCTCCGGACAGAACTATGGCTACACCTTC
. 14 TRBJ1-2 TRBD1 TRBV30 CACGQGSSNYGYTF TGTGCCTGTGGACAGGGGTCATCTAACTATGGCTACACCTTC
. 16 TRBJ2-3 TRBD2 TRBV19 CASSVLTSGGSDTQYF TGTGCCAGTAGTGTCCTTACTAGCGGGGGATCAGATACGCAGTATTTT
. 12 TRBJ1-6 . TRBV30 CAWLSGQPPLHF TGTGCCTGGTTATCAGGGCAACCACCCCTCCACTTT
. 12 TRBJ2-1 . TRBV28 CASSPRVNEQFF TGTGCCAGCAGTCCCAGGGTCAATGAGCAGTTCTTC
. 14 TRBJ1-6 . TRBV7-2 CASSETLRGSPLHF TGTGCCAGCAGCGAGACTCTCCGAGGTTCACCCCTCCACTTT
. 15 TRBJ1-2 . TRBV11-2 CASSFPLVHRYGYTF TGTGCCAGCAGCTTTCCCTTGGTACATCGCTATGGCTACACCTTC
. 15 TRBJ2-7 TRBD1 TRBV7-9 CASSSDRARLGEQYF TGTGCCAGCAGCTCAGACAGGGCCCGATTAGGGGAGCAGTACTTC
. 15 TRBJ1-1 . TRBV10-2 CASSAREAGDTEAFF TGCGCCAGCAGTGCCCGGGAGGCAGGGGACACTGAAGCTTTCTTT
. 15 TRBJ2-7 TRBD2 TRBV24-1 CATSDSRDYSYEQYF TGTGCCACCAGTGATTCCCGGGACTACTCCTACGAGCAGTACTTC
. 14 TRBJ2-3 . TRBV19 CASSTFIYGGTQYF TGTGCCAGTAGTACTTTTATCTACGGGGGTACGCAGTATTTT
. 14 TRBJ1-4 . TRBV7-8 CASSQRSGGEKLFF TGTGCCAGCAGCCAACGGTCGGGGGGGGAAAAACTGTTTTTT
few 16 TRBJ1-2 TRBD1 TRBV7-3 CASSHQGEGGTGGYTF TGTGCCAGCAGCCATCAGGGGGAAGGGGGCACCGGCGGCTACACCTTC
few 14 TRBJ2-3 . TRBV5-4 CASSLDTYTDTQYF TGTGCCAGCAGCTTGGACACATACACAGATACGCAGTATTTT
. 17 TRBJ1-1 . TRBV4-2 CASSHSEVEGRNTEAFF TGTGCCAGCAGCCATTCGGAGGTGGAGGGGCGAAACACTGAAGCTTTCTTT